These 10 T cell receptor beta chains were sequenced from one sample in a study of radiotherapy plus CTLA-4 blockade in lung cancer. TCRdb's table, derived via immunoSEQ multiplex PCR, lists solely in-frame clones and lacks some. This table has 95,000 to 150,000 clones, just under 90% appearing once. The sample consisted of peripheral blood, taken from a patient treated with radiotherapy plus ipilimumab. The source is a human donor with non-small cell lung cancer that progressed on radiotherapy plus ipilimumab.

The gene calls are TRBV7-6 and TRBJ1-2; D may be TRBD1 (5 bases). The CDR3 runs 15 residues. Trimming stripped 1 base from V and 0 bases from J, with 9 bases between. CDR1 is SGHVS and CDR2 is FNYEAQ in the germline V gene. Here the CDR3 DNA reads TGTGCCAGCAGCTTAGATTCCAGGGCTAACTATGGCTACACCTTC. Its translation is CASSLDSRANYGYTF.

This chain links TRBV11-1 with TRBJ2-3, with no clear D. Looked up from germline, CDR1 is SGHAT and CDR2 is FQDESV (reference sequence). The CDR3 covers 13 residues. Trimming removed 5 bases from V and 0 bases from J, with 6 bases in between. CDR3 sequence: CASSDSSTDTQYF. The CDR3, as DNA: TGTGCCAGCAGCGACTCTAGCACAGATACGCAGTATTTT. Filled out from reference TRBV11-1 and TRBJ2-3, the complete variable domain reads EAEVAQSPRYKITEKSQAVAFWCDPISGHATLYWYRQILGQGPELLVQFQDESVVDDSQLPKDRFSAERLKGVDSTLKIQPAELGDSAMYLCASSDSSTDTQYFGPGTRLTVL.

This clone was found once. The chain joins TRBV30 to TRBJ2-5, with 10 bases identical to TRBD1. CDR1 is GTSNPN and CDR2 is SVGIG in the germline V gene (reference sequence). The ends lost 2 bases at V and 1 base at J; junction bases unmatched: 4. CDR3 length equals 15 residues. DNA of the CDR3: TGTGCCTGGAGTAGAGGACAGGGGGGCCAAGAGACCCAGTACTTC. It is translated as CAWSRGQGGQETQYF.

The V gene is TRBV29-1, the J gene TRBJ2-5; the D gene is possibly TRBD2 (5 bases). CDR3 length: 13 residues. The germline CDR1 and CDR2 sequences are SQVTM and ANQGSEA. Trimming took 1 base from V and 7 from J, leaving 13 bases between them. The CDR3 here is CSVEGRGGWTQYF. CDR3 nucleotides: TGCAGCGTTGAAGGACGGGGTGGTTGGACCCAGTACTTC.

The J gene is TRBJ2-3, the V gene TRBV11-2; 9 nucleotides match TRBD2. V lost 5 bases and J lost 6; bases outside the gene matches: 12. CDR1 is SGHAT and CDR2 is FQNNGV in the germline V gene. CDR3 length: 16 residues. This chain's CDR3 is CASSHRVAGAPDTQYF. CDR3 in DNA: TGTGCCAGCAGCCACAGGGTAGCGGGAGCCCCCGATACGCAGTATTTT.

This chain links TRBV18 with TRBJ2-1; TRBD2 might be the D (6 bases). The CDR3 contains 15 residues. Trimming removed 3 bases from V and 2 bases from J, with 11 bases in between. The germline V gene has CDR1 KGHSH and CDR2 LQKENI. The CDR3, as DNA: TGTGCCAGCTCACCCGGGAGAAGTGCCTACAATGAGCAGTTCTTC. Translation gives CASSPGRSAYNEQFF.

This clone was recorded a few times. V and J are TRBV18 and TRBJ1-2; tentatively, D is TRBD1 (5 bases). Germline CDR1 is KGHSH and CDR2 is LQKENI. The germline V and J ends were trimmed by 0 bases and 8 bases, with 19 bases remaining between them. The CDR3 is 16 amino acids. Written as DNA, the CDR3 is TGTGCCAGCTCACCACCGACCCAGGCGGGCCGGGACGGCTACACCTTC. This translates into CASSPPTQAGRDGYTF. Full variable domain (rest looked up from reference TRBV18 and TRBJ1-2): NAGVMQNPRHLVRRRGQEARLRCSPMKGHSHVYWYRQLPEEGLKFMVYLQKENIIDESGMPKERFSAEFPKEGPSILRIQQVVRGDSAAYFCASSPPTQAGRDGYTFGSGTRLTVV.

This rearrangement joins TRBV4-2 to TRBJ1-5; TRBD1 matches 7 bases. Germline V gives CDR1 LGHNA, CDR2 YNFKEQ. The CDR3 consists of 15 residues. V shed 5 bases, J shed 4 bases, and the junction held 8 bases outside the gene matches. The CDR3 reads CASSIGTERNQPQHF. CDR3 nucleotides: TGTGCCAGCAGCATCGGGACAGAGAGAAATCAGCCCCAGCATTTT.

This clone was counted only a few times. The chain couples TRBV5-1 to TRBJ1-4; D gene ambiguous. There are 14 residues in the CDR3. The V and J ends lost 4 bases and 5 bases respectively, with 12 bases between them. Per germline, CDR1 SGHRS and CDR2 YFSETQ. CDR3 loop: CASSRSDGNEKLFF. CDR3 coding DNA: TGCGCCAGCAGCCGATCGGACGGGAATGAAAAACTGTTTTTT.

In regard to this clone: This CDR3 is also generated by other DNA sequences in the sample. V and J are TRBV5-1 and TRBJ2-2; 13 bases align to TRBD2. The CDR3 covers 16 residues. Germline V gene lookup returns CDR1 SGHRS and CDR2 YFSETQ. V was clipped by 2 bases and J by 5 bases; unmatched bases: 3. This chain's CDR3 is CASSFAGLAGTGELFF. In nucleotides, the CDR3 is TGCGCCAGCAGCTTCGCGGGACTAGCGGGAACCGGGGAGCTGTTTTTT.